Shown below are 16 T cell receptor beta chains from a single sample sequenced in a study of blood T cell repertoires in COVID-19. Data came from immunoSEQ multiplex PCR; TCRdb stores just in-frame clones and leaves some out. The sample lists over 200,000 clones; 87% were seen once. Sequencing input: PBMCs or T cells enriched from blood (not recorded which). These receptors were taken from a man aged 25-45 years who had recovered from COVID-19.

CDR3 sequence: CASSLVGQGNSPLHF. The CDR3 bases are TGTGCCAGCAGCTTAGTGGGACAGGGTAATTCACCCCTCCACTTT. This rearrangement joins TRBV11-2 to TRBJ1-6, with 9 bases fitting TRBD1. The ends lost 1 base at V and 6 bases at J; junction bases unmatched: 1. Germline-derived CDR1 and CDR2 are SGHAT and FQNNGV. The CDR3 runs to 15 residues. The full variable domain, in which reference TRBV11-2 and TRBJ1-6 provide the parts outside the CDR3, is EAGVAQSPRYKIIEKRQSVAFWCNPISGHATLYWYQQILGQGPKLLIQFQNNGVVDDSQLPKDRFSAERLKGVDSTLKIQPAKLEDSAVYLCASSLVGQGNSPLHFGNGTRLTVT.

A note on this clone: Just one base apart from a much larger clone, this may be a read error. The rearrangement links TRBV7-2 to TRBJ2-5, with D possibly being TRBD1 (6 bases). CDR1 and CDR2 (germline): SGHTA, FQGNSA. The CDR3 is made up of 13 amino acids. Trimming stripped 4 bases from V and 14 bases from J, with 20 bases between. DNA for the CDR3: TGTGCCAGCAGCTACGCTCAGGGGCGAGGAATTTACTTC. Protein: CASSYAQGRGIYF.

This chain uses TRBV4-1 with TRBJ2-7; D is possibly TRBD1 (6 bases). The CDR3 has 15 residues. V was trimmed by 1 base and J by 2 bases, leaving 12 bases between them. The V gene's germline CDR1 is MGHRA and CDR2 YSYEKL. The CDR3 region has the DNA TGCGCCAGCAGCCAAGGTCTGACAGGAACCTACGAGCAGTACTTC. Protein: CASSQGLTGTYEQYF.

This clone was observed a single time. The chain employs TRBV27 and TRBJ1-5; tentatively, D is TRBD1 (5 bases). With 6 bases removed from V and 2 bases from J, the gap between germline ends came to 5 bases. The CDR3 consists of 12 residues. From germline, CDR1 is MNHEY and CDR2 SMNVEV (reference sequence). The CDR3 region is CASRQGNQPQHF. The CDR3 DNA reads as TGTGCCAGCAGACAGGGCAATCAGCCCCAGCATTTT.

On this clone itself: Other DNA sequences in this sample translate to the same CDR3. The rearrangement uses TRBV20-1 and TRBJ1-1, with D hard to call. The germline V and J ends were trimmed by 7 bases and 1 base, with 7 bases remaining between them. Germline V gene lookup returns CDR1 DFQATT and CDR2 SNEGSKA (reference sequence). CDR3 length: 11 amino acids. Here the CDR3 DNA reads TGCAGTGTCCCAGGGAACACTGAAGCTTTCTTT. This codes for CSVPGNTEAFF.

This clone came up once. This sequence joins TRBV15 and TRBJ2-5, with D possibly matching TRBD2 (5 bases). The length of the CDR3 is 16 residues. Germline CDR1 LNHNV, CDR2 YYDKDF (reference sequence). V lost 4 bases, J lost 1 base, and 16 bases lay in between. CDR3 region: CATSIGPARGQETQYF. The DNA for the CDR3 is TGTGCCACCAGCATTGGGCCCGCCCGGGGCCAAGAGACCCAGTACTTC.

V is TRBV19 and J is TRBJ1-1, with D maybe TRBD1 (5 bases). Germline CDR1 is LNHDA and CDR2 is SQIVND (reference sequence). The CDR3 loop spans 13 amino acids. V was pared by 4 bases and J by 8 bases, with 14 bases between. The CDR3 is CASSRGRGSEAFF. DNA for the CDR3: TGTGCCAGTAGTAGAGGCCGGGGGAGCGAAGCTTTCTTT.

The rearrangement joins TRBV24-1 to TRBJ2-3; 8 bases are a match to TRBD1. The CDR3 has 15 residues. The V gene's germline CDR1 is KGHDR and CDR2 SFDVKD. The V gene end was trimmed by 3 bases and the J gene end by 6 bases; junction bases not matched to a gene: 7. CDR3 in DNA: TGTGCCACCAGTGATCCTGGGACAGGTGGGGATACGCAGTATTTT. It is translated as CATSDPGTGGDTQYF.

V usage is TRBV27 and J usage is TRBJ2-7; TRBD2 might be the D (6 bases). The CDR3 has 13 amino acids. Germline CDR1 and CDR2: MNHEY and SMNVEV (reference sequence). With 6 bases removed from V and 5 bases from J, the gap between germline ends came to 14 bases. CDR3 sequence (DNA): TGTGCCAGCAGACCGGGACTCGGCCACGAGCAGTACTTC. This codes for CASRPGLGHEQYF.

CDR3 region: CASTGPLSGGLYYGYTF. DNA for the CDR3: TGTGCCAGCACTGGCCCCCTATCAGGGGGCTTGTACTATGGCTACACCTTC. The rearrangement links TRBV2 to TRBJ1-2, with 8 bases lining up with TRBD1. This CDR3 has 17 residues. Losses at the gene ends were 7 bases for V and 3 bases for J; bases not matched to a gene: 16. Germline CDR1 and CDR2: SNHLY and FYNNEI.

This sequence joins TRBV24-1 and TRBJ2-1; the match to TRBD2 covers 12 bases. J lost 2 bases, V lost 4 bases, and 2 bases had no gene match. Germline-derived CDR1 and CDR2 are KGHDR and SFDVKD. The CDR3 covers 16 residues. CDR3 sequence (DNA): TGTGCCACCAGTGACTGGACTAGCGGGGCCTACAATGAGCAGTTCTTC. The encoded protein is CATSDWTSGAYNEQFF.

With regard to this clone: A single base separates this from a much larger clone, so it may be a read error. Other DNA sequences in the same sample also yield this CDR3. The chain links TRBV7-4 to TRBJ1-5; TRBD1 is a possible D gene (5 bases). The germline V gene has CDR1 SGHVT and CDR2 SQSDAQ. The CDR3 loop spans 17 amino acids. Trimming left V 8 bases short and J 1 base short, with 21 bases between. The CDR3 DNA reads as TGTGCCAGCCCCGACGCATACGGGGGGGGGAGCAATCAGCCCCAGCATTTT. Protein: CASPDAYGGGSNQPQHF.

The chain is built from TRBV7-9 and TRBJ1-2; a weak D match, TRBD1 (5 bases). Germline lookup yields CDR1 SEHNR and CDR2 FQNEAQ (reference sequence). The CDR3 runs to 14 residues. The V gene lost 1 base and the J gene lost 6 bases, with 12 bases spanning the gap. This CDR3 is CASSLGQTVDGYTF. For the CDR3, the DNA is TGTGCCAGCAGCTTAGGACAGACAGTTGATGGCTACACCTTC.

This clone was observed many times. J is TRBJ2-2 and V is TRBV6-5; 7 nucleotides match TRBD1. This CDR3 is built from 15 residues. The V and J ends lost 5 bases and 6 bases, in that order; junction bases with no gene match: 9. Germline V gene data show CDR1 as MNHEY and CDR2 as SVGAGI. The CDR3 nucleotides read TGTGCCAGCAGTAGACAGGGTACGATGGCCGGGGAGCTGTTTTTT. It yields the protein CASSRQGTMAGELFF.

V and J are TRBV19 and TRBJ1-5; tentative D call: TRBD1 (5 bases). V lost 2 bases to trimming and J lost 5 bases, with 7 bases between them. The germline gives CDR1 LNHDA, CDR2 SQIVND (reference sequence). The CDR3 extends over 13 amino acids. CDR3 nucleotides: TGTGCCAGTAGTATAACAGGTTATCAGCCCCAGCATTTT. This codes for CASSITGYQPQHF.

The CDR3 DNA reads as TGTGCCACCAGGGCAGGGAATTATGTCGCCGGGGAGCTGTTTTTT. Translation gives CATRAGNYVAGELFF. This rearrangement joins TRBV24-1 to TRBJ2-2; perhaps TRBD1 as D (5 bases). Per the germline V gene, CDR1 is KGHDR and CDR2 is SFDVKD. CDR3 length: 15 residues. V was shortened by 7 bases and J by 6 bases, with 17 bases between the two germline ends.